A single sample is the source of the 15 T cell receptor beta chains below, sequenced in a study of CD8 T cells in ankylosing spondylitis. General study results and limits: Within ankylosing spondylitis blood, a TCR beta motif made up of several highly homologous variants appeared to be characteristic.

TCRdb passed the 5' RACE reads through MiXCR, listing each CDR3 protein once. Altogether about 340,000 distinct CDR3 sequences are present, roughly 8% being singletons, with the ten largest covering approximately 14%. Antigens for these TCRs are unknown. Sequencing was performed on blood, either unsorted or a sorted T cell fraction (not recorded which). These receptors all stem from a male donor with ankylosing spondylitis.

This clonotype was seen at least ten times. The CDR3 DNA reads TGCGCCAGCAGCTTGGAGGGTCGAGGAGTGGAGACCCAGTACTTC. Translating gives CASSLEGRGVETQYF. The chain recombines TRBV5-1 with TRBJ2-5; no firm D call. This CDR3 contains 15 residues. The V end was cut by 0 bases, the J end by 5 bases, with 14 bases between. CDR1 and CDR2 from the germline V gene are SGHRS and YFSETQ.

This clonotype has ten or more counts. The chain joins TRBV29-1 to TRBJ2-7; the D gene is possibly TRBD1 (5 bases). CDR3 length equals 11 residues. V was trimmed by 3 bases and J by 5 bases, leaving 8 bases between them. The germline V gene has CDR1 SQVTM and CDR2 ANQGSEA. CDR3 sequence: CSVDQGDEQYF. DNA for the CDR3: TGCAGCGTTGACCAGGGCGACGAGCAGTACTTC.

This clonotype has a count of ten or more. The chain uses TRBV9 and TRBJ2-1; 11 nucleotides match TRBD2. CDR1 SGDLS and CDR2 YYNGEE come from the germline V gene. CDR3 length: 16 residues. The V and J ends lost 7 bases and 4 bases, in that order; junction bases with no gene match: 10. The CDR3 DNA follows: TGTGCCAGCGGGGGGACTAGCGGTCTAACGTACAATGAGCAGTTCTTC. Translated, it gives CASGGTSGLTYNEQFF.

This clonotype turned up a few times. V is TRBV20-1 and J is TRBJ2-7, with D perhaps TRBD1 (6 bases). The CDR3 is made up of 12 amino acids. Per germline, CDR1 DFQATT and CDR2 SNEGSKA (reference sequence). Trimming shortened V by 6 bases and J by 1 base, and 10 bases separated the two germline ends. Written as DNA, the CDR3 is TGCAGTGCACAGGGCCTATCCTACGAGCAGTACTTC. Its protein is CSAQGLSYEQYF.

In its sample, this clonotype was seen a few times. The V call is TRBV3-1, the J call TRBJ2-3, with a possible D match to TRBD2 (6 bases). Per germline, CDR1 LGHDT and CDR2 YNNKEL (reference sequence). The CDR3 has 13 residues. CDR3 amino acids: CACRDSLTDTQYF. CDR3 sequence (DNA): TGTGCGTGCCGGGACTCACTCACAGATACGCAGTATTTT.

This clonotype was observed at least ten times. The chain recombines TRBV6-2 or TRBV6-3 with TRBJ2-7; 7 bases align to TRBD2. This CDR3 comprises 13 residues. After removal of 4 bases from V and 3 bases from J, the junction contained 3 bases not matched to a gene. Per the germline V gene, CDR1 is MNHEY and CDR2 is SVGEGT. CDR3 protein: CASSSGTNYEQYF. CDR3 sequence (DNA): TGTGCCAGCAGTTCAGGGACTAACTACGAGCAGTACTTC.

This clonotype was seen repeatedly, ten times or more. The rearrangement links TRBV11-2 to TRBJ2-2; D ambiguous. The germline V and J ends were trimmed by 2 bases and 8 bases, with 9 bases remaining between them. This CDR3 is built from 13 residues. In germline, CDR1 is SGHAT, CDR2 FQNNGV. This CDR3 reads CASSLFPAGELFF. In DNA form, the CDR3 reads TGTGCCAGCAGCTTATTCCCCGCGGGGGAGCTGTTTTTT.

This chain joins TRBV15 and TRBJ1-5; D possibly corresponds to TRBD1 (5 bases). This CDR3 has 17 residues. CDR1 is LNHNV, CDR2 YYDKDF, per germline (reference sequence). V was shortened by 0 bases and J by 0 bases, with 12 bases between the two germline ends. CDR3 sequence reads: CATSRETAGHSNQPQHF. CDR3 nucleotides: TGTGCCACCAGCAGAGAGACAGCAGGGCATAGCAATCAGCCCCAGCATTTT.

This clonotype was seen only a few times. The chain has TRBV28 and TRBJ2-7, with TRBD1 matching over 10 bases. This CDR3 region has 18 residues. V lost 4 bases to trimming and J lost 3 bases; unmatched junction nucleotides: 15. Germline V CDR1 and CDR2: MDHEN, SYDVKM. The CDR3 DNA follows: TGTGCCAGCAGTTACGCCGGGACAGGGGATCTCATATTCTACGAGCAGTACTTC. It encodes CASSYAGTGDLIFYEQYF.

This clonotype was counted only a few times. The V and J genes are TRBV12-3 or TRBV12-4 and TRBJ2-1, with unresolved D. The V end lost 1 base, the J end lost 9 bases, and 16 bases lay between the germline ends. The CDR3 runs to 15 residues. CDR3: CASSLEGSRVLEQFF. In DNA, the CDR3 is TGTGCCAGCAGTTTAGAGGGTTCTAGGGTCCTTGAGCAGTTCTTC.

The chain combines TRBV6-1 with TRBJ2-7, with TRBD2 as a possible D gene (6 bases). V shed 2 bases and J shed 6 bases, with 14 bases lying between them. CDR3 length: 14 amino acids. Looked up from germline, CDR1 is MNHNS and CDR2 is SASEGT. CDR3 nucleotide sequence: TGTGCCAGCAGTGAATTCGGAGGGGTCGGCGAGCAGTACTTC. As protein: CASSEFGGVGEQYF.

The chain links TRBV4-1 to TRBJ2-7; tentative D call: TRBD2 (5 bases). V shed 1 base and J shed 2 bases, with 15 bases lying between them. The CDR3 sequence is 16 residues long. Germline V gene data show CDR1 as MGHRA and CDR2 as YSYEKL. CDR3 residues: CASSQGSTAATYEQYF. CDR3 nucleotides: TGCGCCAGCAGCCAAGGATCCACAGCGGCCACCTACGAGCAGTACTTC.

This clonotype was counted only a few times. The chain couples TRBV5-1 to TRBJ2-1, with TRBD2 matching 9 bases. Trimming at V came to 0 bases and at J to 5 bases, leaving 6 bases not matched to a gene. This CDR3 spans 16 amino acids. CDR1 and CDR2 (germline): SGHRS, YFSETQ. The CDR3 region is CASSLVGLAANNEQFF. In nucleotides, the CDR3 is TGCGCCAGCAGCTTGGTGGGACTAGCAGCCAACAATGAGCAGTTCTTC. Full variable domain (outside the CDR3, taken from reference TRBV5-1 and TRBJ2-1): KAGVTQTPRYLIKTRGQQVTLSCSPISGHRSVSWYQQTPGQGLQFLFEYFSETQRNKGNFPGRFSGRQFSNSRSEMNVSTLELGDSALYLCASSLVGLAANNEQFFGPGTRLTVL.

At least ten counts were recorded for this clonotype. This chain links TRBV5-1 with TRBJ2-1, with 8 bases fitting TRBD2. The CDR3 spans 15 residues. Germline trimming cut 0 bases from V and 5 bases from J; bases unmatched to any gene: 4. Looked up from germline, CDR1 is SGHRS and CDR2 is YFSETQ. CDR3 amino acids: CASSLALADHNEQFF. The CDR3 nucleotides read TGCGCCAGCAGCTTGGCACTAGCGGACCACAATGAGCAGTTCTTC.

This clonotype was seen ten or more times. The chain uses TRBV12-3 or TRBV12-4 and TRBJ2-7, with TRBD1 matching over 7 bases. V trimming: 2 bases; J trimming: 5 bases; junction bases outside the gene matches: 3. This CDR3 spans 13 amino acids. Here the CDR3 reads CASSLTTGNEQYF. In DNA, the CDR3 is TGTGCCAGCAGTTTAACGACAGGGAACGAGCAGTACTTC.